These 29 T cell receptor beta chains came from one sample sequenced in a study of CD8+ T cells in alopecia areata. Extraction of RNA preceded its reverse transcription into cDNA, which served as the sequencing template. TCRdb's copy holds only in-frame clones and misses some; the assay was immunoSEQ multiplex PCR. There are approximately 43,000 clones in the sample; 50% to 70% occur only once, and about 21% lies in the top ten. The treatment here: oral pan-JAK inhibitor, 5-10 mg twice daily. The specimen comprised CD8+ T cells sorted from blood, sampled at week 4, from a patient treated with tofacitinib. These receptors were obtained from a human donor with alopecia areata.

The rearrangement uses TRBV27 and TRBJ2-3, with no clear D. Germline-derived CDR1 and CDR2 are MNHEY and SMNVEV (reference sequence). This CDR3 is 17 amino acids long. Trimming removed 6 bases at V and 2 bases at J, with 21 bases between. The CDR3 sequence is CASRISPPLRYTDTQYF. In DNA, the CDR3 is TGTGCCAGCAGGATTAGCCCGCCCTTGAGGTACACAGATACGCAGTATTTT.

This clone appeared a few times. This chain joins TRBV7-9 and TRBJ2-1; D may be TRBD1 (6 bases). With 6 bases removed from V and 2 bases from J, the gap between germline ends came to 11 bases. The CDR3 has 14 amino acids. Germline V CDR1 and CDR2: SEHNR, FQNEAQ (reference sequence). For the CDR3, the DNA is TGTGCCAGCAGGGCCGGACAGACCTACAATGAGCAGTTCTTC. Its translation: CASRAGQTYNEQFF. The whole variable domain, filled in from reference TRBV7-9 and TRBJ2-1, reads DTGVSQNPRHKITKRGQNVTFRCDPISEHNRLYWYRQTLGQGPEFLTYFQNEAQLEKSRLLSDRFSAERPKGSFSTLEIQRTEQGDSAMYLCASRAGQTYNEQFFGPGTRLTVL.

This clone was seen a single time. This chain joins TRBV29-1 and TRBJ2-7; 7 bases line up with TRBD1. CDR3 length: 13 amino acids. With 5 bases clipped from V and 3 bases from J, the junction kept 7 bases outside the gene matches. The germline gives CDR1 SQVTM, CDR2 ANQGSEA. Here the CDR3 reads CSVYTDRHYEQYF. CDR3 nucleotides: TGCAGCGTTTATACGGACAGGCACTACGAGCAGTACTTC.

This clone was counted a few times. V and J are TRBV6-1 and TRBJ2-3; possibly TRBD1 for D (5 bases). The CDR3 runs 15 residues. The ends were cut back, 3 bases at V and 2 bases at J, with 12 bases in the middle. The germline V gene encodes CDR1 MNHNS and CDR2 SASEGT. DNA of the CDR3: TGTGCCAGCAGTGATAGAGCGACAGCCACAGATACGCAGTATTTT. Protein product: CASSDRATATDTQYF.

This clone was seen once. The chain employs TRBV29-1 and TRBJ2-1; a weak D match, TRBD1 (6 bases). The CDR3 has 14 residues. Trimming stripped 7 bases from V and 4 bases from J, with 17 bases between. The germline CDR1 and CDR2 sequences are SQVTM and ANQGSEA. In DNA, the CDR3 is TGCAGCGCCTTGTCAAACAGGGAATACAATGAGCAGTTCTTC. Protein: CSALSNREYNEQFF.

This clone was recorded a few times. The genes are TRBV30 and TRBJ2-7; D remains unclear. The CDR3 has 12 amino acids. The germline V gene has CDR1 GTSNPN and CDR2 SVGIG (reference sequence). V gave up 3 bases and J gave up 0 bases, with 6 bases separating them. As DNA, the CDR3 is TGTGCCTGGAGCCCCATCTCCTACGAGCAGTACTTC. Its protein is CAWSPISYEQYF.

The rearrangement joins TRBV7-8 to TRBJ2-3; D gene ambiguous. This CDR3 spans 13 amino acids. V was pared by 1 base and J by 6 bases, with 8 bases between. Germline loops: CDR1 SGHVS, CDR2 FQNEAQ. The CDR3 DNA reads TGTGCCAGCAGCTTAGGGATGGGGGATACGCAGTATTTT. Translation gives CASSLGMGDTQYF.

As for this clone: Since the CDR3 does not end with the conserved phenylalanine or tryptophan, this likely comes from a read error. CDR3 loop: CSVGDRGVTEAFL. For the CDR3, the DNA is TGCAGCGTCGGGGACAGGGGGGTCACTGAAGCTTTCCTT. The gene calls are TRBV29-1 and TRBJ1-1; TRBD1 agrees at 11 bases. Germline V lookup: CDR1 SQVTM, CDR2 ANQGSEA. With 6 bases clipped from V and 4 bases from J, the junction kept 4 bases outside the gene matches. The CDR3 loop spans 13 amino acids.

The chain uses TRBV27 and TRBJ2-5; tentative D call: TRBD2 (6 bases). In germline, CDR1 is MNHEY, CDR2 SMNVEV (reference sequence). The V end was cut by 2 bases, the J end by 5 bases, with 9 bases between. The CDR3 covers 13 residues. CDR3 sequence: CASSLGGIETQYF. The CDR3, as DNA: TGTGCCAGCAGTTTAGGGGGGATTGAGACCCAGTACTTC.

The CDR3 nucleotides read TGTGCCAGCAGCGTAGTGGACAGAGTGGACACTGAAGCTTTCTTT. It is translated as CASSVVDRVDTEAFF. V and J are TRBV9 and TRBJ1-1; a weak D match, TRBD1 (6 bases). The CDR3 sequence is 15 residues long. Germline CDR1 and CDR2: SGDLS and YYNGEE. Between the trimmed V and J ends, which lost 0 bases and 3 bases, there was a span of 12 bases.

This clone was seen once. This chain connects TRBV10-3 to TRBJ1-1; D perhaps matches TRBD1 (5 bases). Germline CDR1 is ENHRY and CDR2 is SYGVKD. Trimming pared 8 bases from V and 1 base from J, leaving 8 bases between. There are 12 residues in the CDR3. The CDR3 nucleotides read TGTGCCATCGGTGGGGGGAACACTGAAGCTTTCTTT. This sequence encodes CAIGGGNTEAFF.

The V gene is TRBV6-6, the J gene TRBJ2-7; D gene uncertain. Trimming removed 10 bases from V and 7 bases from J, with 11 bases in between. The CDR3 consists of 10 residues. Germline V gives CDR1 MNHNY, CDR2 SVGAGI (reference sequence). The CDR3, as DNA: TGTGCCACCCGAGAGTCTGAGCAGTACTTC. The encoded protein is CATRESEQYF.

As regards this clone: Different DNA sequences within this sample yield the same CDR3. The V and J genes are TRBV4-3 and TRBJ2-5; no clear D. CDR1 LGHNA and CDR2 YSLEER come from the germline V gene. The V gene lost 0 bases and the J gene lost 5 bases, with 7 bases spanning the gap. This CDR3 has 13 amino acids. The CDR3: CASSQDPGETQYF. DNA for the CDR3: TGCGCCAGCAGCCAAGACCCTGGGGAGACCCAGTACTTC.

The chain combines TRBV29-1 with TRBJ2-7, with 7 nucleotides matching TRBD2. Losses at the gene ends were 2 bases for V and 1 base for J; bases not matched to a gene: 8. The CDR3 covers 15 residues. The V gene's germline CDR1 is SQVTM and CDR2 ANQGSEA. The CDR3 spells CSVERRGRASYEQYF. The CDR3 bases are TGCAGCGTTGAAAGGCGAGGGAGGGCGTCCTACGAGCAGTACTTC.

CDR3 bases: TGTGCCTGGAGTGTACGTGGAGGAACAAGCAATCAGCCCCAGCATTTT. Translation gives CAWSVRGGTSNQPQHF. V is TRBV30 and J is TRBJ1-5; D gene uncertain. The CDR3 has 16 residues. V lost 0 bases and J lost 1, with 13 bases in between. Germline CDR1 is GTSNPN and CDR2 is SVGIG (reference sequence).

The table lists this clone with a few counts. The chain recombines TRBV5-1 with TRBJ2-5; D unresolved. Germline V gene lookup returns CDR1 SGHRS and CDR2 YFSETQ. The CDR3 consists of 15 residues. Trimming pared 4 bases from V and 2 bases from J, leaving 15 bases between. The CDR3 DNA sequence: TGCGCCAGCAGCGGCCAGAAGGGCTATCAAGAGACCCAGTACTTC. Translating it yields CASSGQKGYQETQYF. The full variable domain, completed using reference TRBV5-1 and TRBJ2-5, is KAGVTQTPRYLIKTRGQQVTLSCSPISGHRSVSWYQQTPGQGLQFLFEYFSETQRNKGNFPGRFSGRQFSNSRSEMNVSTLELGDSALYLCASSGQKGYQETQYFGPGTRLLVL.

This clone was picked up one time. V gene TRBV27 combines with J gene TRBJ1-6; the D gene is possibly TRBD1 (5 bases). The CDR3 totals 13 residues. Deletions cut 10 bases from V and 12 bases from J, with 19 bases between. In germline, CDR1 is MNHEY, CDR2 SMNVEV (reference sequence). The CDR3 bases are TGTGCCACTGAAATCCGGGACCCCGTACCCCTCCACTTT. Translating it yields CATEIRDPVPLHF.

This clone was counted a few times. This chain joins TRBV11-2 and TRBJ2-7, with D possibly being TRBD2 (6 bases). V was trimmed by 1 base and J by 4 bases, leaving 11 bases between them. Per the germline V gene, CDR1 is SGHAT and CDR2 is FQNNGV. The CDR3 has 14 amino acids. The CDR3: CASSLGGGKYEQYF. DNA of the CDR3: TGTGCCAGCAGCTTAGGAGGCGGGAAATACGAGCAGTACTTC.

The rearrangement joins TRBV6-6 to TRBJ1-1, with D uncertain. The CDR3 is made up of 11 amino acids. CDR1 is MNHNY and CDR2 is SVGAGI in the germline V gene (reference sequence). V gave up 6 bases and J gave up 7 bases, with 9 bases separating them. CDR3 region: CASSPSVEAFF. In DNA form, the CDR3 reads TGTGCCAGCAGCCCAAGCGTTGAAGCTTTCTTT.

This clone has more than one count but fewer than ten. CDR3: CASSLRDRVSANTQYF. The DNA of the CDR3 is TGTGCCAGCAGCTTAAGGGACAGGGTCTCTGCAAATACGCAGTATTTT. This chain connects TRBV7-8 to TRBJ2-3, with 9 bases identical to TRBD1. Germline loops: CDR1 SGHVS, CDR2 FQNEAQ. The CDR3 is made up of 16 amino acids. The ends lost 2 bases at V and 7 bases at J; junction bases unmatched: 10.

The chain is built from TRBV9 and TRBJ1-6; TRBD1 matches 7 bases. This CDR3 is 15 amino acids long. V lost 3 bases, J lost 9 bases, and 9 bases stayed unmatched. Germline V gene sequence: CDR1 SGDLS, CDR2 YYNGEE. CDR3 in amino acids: CASSGTGTASSPLHF. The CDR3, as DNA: TGTGCCAGCAGCGGCACCGGGACAGCCAGTTCACCCCTCCACTTT.

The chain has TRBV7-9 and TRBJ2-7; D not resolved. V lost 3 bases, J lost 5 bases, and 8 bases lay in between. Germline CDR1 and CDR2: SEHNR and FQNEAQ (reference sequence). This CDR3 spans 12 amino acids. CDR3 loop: CASSFWNNEQYF. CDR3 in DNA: TGTGCCAGCAGCTTTTGGAATAACGAGCAGTACTTC.

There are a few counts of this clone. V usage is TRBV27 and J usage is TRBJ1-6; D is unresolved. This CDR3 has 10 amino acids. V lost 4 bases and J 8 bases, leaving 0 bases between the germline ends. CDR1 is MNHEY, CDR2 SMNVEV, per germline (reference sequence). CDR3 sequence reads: CASSYSPLHF. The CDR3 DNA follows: TGTGCCAGCAGTTATTCACCCCTCCACTTT.

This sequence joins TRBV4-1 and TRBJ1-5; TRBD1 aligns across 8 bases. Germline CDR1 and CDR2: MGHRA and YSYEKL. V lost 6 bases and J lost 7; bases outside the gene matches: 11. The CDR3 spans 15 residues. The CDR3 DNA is TGCGCCAGCAGTTCGACAGGGGACGGACGACAGCCCCAGCATTTT. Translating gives CASSSTGDGRQPQHF.

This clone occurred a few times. The DNA for the CDR3 is TGTGCCAGCAGCAAGGGCCCCCAAAACTACACAGATACGCAGTATTTT. Translating gives CASSKGPQNYTDTQYF. The V call is TRBV21-1, the J call TRBJ2-3. TRBV21-1 is termed a pseudogene. This CDR3 region has 16 residues.

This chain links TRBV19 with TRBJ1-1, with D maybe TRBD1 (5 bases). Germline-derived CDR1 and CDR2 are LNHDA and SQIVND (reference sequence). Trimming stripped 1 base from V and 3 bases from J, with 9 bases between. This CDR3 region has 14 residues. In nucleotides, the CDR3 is TGTGCCAGTAGTATAGGGGGCACGGACACTGAAGCTTTCTTT. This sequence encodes CASSIGGTDTEAFF.

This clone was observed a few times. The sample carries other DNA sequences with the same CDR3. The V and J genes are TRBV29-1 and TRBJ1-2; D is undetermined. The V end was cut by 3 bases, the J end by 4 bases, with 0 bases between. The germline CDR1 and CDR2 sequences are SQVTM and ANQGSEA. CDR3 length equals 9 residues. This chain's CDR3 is CSVDYGYTF. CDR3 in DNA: TGCAGCGTTGACTATGGCTACACCTTC.

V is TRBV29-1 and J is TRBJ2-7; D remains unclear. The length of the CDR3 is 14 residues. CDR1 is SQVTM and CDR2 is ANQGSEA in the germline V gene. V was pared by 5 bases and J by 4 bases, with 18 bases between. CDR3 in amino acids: CSVITTSRPYEQYF. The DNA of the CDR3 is TGCAGCGTTATTACCACTTCTCGCCCTTACGAGCAGTACTTC.

The CDR3 DNA reads TGCGCCAGCAGTCTGGACAGGTCCTACGAGCAGTACTTC. Its translation: CASSLDRSYEQYF. The chain couples TRBV5-1 to TRBJ2-7, with 7 bases aligning to TRBD1. The trim removed 5 bases at V and 1 base at J, leaving 3 bases unmatched. Germline CDR1 SGHRS, CDR2 YFSETQ. This CDR3 contains 13 residues. The complete variable domain, with remaining parts taken from reference TRBV5-1 and TRBJ2-7, reads KAGVTQTPRYLIKTRGQQVTLSCSPISGHRSVSWYQQTPGQGLQFLFEYFSETQRNKGNFPGRFSGRQFSNSRSEMNVSTLELGDSALYLCASSLDRSYEQYFGPGTRLTVT.